This T cell receptor (beta chain) was identified in a study of control samples from healthy donors and cancer patients. Measured with immunoSEQ multiplex PCR; TCRdb has only the in-frame clones, and not every one. The sample lists about 61,000 clones, 85% to 90% occurring once. Germline CDR1 is SQVTM and CDR2 is ANQGSEA. V dropped 0 bases and J dropped 0 bases, with 12 bases sitting between them. This CDR3 has 15 residues. This receptor was obtained from a man aged 55-75 years with colorectal cancer. Source material: PBMCs. The chain combines TRBV29-1 with TRBJ2-7, with D possibly being TRBD1 (5 bases). CDR3: CSVEDGRESSYEQYF. In DNA form, the CDR3 reads TGCAGCGTTGAAGATGGCAGGGAAAGCTCCTACGAGCAGTACTTC.